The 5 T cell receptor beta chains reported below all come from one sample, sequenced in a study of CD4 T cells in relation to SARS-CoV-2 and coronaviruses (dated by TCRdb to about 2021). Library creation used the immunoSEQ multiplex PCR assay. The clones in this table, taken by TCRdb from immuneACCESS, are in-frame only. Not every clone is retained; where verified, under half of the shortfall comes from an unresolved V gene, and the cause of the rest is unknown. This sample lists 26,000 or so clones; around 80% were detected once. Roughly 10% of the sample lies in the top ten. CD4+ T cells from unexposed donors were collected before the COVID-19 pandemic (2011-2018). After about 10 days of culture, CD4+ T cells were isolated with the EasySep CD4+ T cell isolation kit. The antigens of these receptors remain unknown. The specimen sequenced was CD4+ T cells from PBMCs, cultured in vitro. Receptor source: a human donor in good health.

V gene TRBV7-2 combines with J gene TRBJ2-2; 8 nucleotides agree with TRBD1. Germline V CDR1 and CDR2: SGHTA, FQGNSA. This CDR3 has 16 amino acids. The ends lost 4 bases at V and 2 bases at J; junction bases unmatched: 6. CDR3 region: CASSSTGGFNTGELFF. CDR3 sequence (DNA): TGTGCCAGCAGCTCCACAGGGGGTTTTAACACCGGGGAGCTGTTTTTT.

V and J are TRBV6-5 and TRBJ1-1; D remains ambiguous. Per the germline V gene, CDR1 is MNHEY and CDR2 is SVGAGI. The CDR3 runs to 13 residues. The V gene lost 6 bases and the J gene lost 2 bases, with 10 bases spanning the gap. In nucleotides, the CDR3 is TGTGCCAGCAGCCGCGGGAGCAACACTGAAGCTTTCTTT. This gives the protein CASSRGSNTEAFF.

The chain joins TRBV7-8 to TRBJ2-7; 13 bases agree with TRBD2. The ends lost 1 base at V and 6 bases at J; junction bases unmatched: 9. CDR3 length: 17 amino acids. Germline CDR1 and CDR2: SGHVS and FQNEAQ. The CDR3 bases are TGTGCCAGCAGCTTAGGGACTAGCGGGAGTTTAATGCCCGAGCAGTACTTC. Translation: CASSLGTSGSLMPEQYF. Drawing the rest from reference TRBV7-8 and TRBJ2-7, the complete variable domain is GAGVSQSPRYKVAKRGQDVALRCDPISGHVSLFWYQQALGQGPEFLTYFQNEAQLDKSGLPSDRFFAERPEGSVSTLKIQRTQQEDSAVYLCASSLGTSGSLMPEQYFGPGTRLTVT.

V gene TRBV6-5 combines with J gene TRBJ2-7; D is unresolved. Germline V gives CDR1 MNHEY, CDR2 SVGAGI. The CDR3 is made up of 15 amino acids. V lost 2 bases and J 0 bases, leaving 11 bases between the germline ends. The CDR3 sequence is CASSYGPESSYEQYF. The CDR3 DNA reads TGTGCCAGCAGTTACGGGCCCGAAAGCTCCTACGAGCAGTACTTC.

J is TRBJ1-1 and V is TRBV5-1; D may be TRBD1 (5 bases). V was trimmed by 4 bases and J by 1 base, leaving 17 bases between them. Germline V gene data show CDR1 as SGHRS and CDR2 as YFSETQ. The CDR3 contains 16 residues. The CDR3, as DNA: TGCGCCAGCAGCACCGGGACGGTAAGCTGGAACACTGAAGCTTTCTTT. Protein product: CASSTGTVSWNTEAFF. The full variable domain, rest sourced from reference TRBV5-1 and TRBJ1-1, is KAGVTQTPRYLIKTRGQQVTLSCSPISGHRSVSWYQQTPGQGLQFLFEYFSETQRNKGNFPGRFSGRQFSNSRSEMNVSTLELGDSALYLCASSTGTVSWNTEAFFGQGTRLTVV.